The clone carrying this T cell receptor beta chain has at least ten counts. Its antigen remains unknown. Germline values: CDR1 SGHVS, CDR2 FQNEAQ. The CDR3 extends over 16 amino acids. Between the trimmed V and J ends, which lost 5 bases and 9 bases, there was a span of 23 bases. These data originate in a study of CD8 T cells in ankylosing spondylitis. Notes on the study in general: In ankylosing spondylitis blood, a motif of eight highly homologous TCR beta variants appeared characteristic. Researchers report that disease-linked clones proved CD8+ and relatively rare in peripheral blood. Prior literature has documented some motif variants in synovial fluid and blood from reactive arthritis.

A single record per CDR3 protein comes from TCRdb applying MiXCR to the 5' RACE reads. The repertoire includes around 250,000 distinct CDR3 sequences, roughly a tenth of them detected once, and roughly 6.8% sits in the top ten. The sequence was obtained from a male donor with ankylosing spondylitis or in good health (not recorded which). The chain employs TRBV7-8 and TRBJ1-5, with D perhaps matching TRBD1 (6 bases). The sequenced material came from blood, either unsorted or a sorted T cell fraction (not recorded which). CDR3 in DNA: TGTGCCAGCAGCGGCTACCGGGACGGGGGCAGATGGCCCCAGCATTTT. This codes for CASSGYRDGGRWPQHF.